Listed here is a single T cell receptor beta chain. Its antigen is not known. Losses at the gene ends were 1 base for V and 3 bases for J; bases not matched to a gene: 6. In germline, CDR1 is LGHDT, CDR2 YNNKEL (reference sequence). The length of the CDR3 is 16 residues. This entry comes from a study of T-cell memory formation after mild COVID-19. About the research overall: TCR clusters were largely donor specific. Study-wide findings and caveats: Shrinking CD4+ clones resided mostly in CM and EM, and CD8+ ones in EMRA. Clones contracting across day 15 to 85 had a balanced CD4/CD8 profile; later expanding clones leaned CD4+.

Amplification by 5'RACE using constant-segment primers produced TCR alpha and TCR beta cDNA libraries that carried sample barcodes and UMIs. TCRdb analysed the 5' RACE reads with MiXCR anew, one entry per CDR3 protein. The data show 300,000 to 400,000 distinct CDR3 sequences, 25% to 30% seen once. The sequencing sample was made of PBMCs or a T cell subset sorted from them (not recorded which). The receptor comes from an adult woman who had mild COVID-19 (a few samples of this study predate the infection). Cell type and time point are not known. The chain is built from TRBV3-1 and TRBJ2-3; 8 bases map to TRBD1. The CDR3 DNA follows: TGTGCCAGCAGCCAAGGGGCCGGACAGGGAACAGATACGCAGTATTTT. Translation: CASSQGAGQGTDTQYF.